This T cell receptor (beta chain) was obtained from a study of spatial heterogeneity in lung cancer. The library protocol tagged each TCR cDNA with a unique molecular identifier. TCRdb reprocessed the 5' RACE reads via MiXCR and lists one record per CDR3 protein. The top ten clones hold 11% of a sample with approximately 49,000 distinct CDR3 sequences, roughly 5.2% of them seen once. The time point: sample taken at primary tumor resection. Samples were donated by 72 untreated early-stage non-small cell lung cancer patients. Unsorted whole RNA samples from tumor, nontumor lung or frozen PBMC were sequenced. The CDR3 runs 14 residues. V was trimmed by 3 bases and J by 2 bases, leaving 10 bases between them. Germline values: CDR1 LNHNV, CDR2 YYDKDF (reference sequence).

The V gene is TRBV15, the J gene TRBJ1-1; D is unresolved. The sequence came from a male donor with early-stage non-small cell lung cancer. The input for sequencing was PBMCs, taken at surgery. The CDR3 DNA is TGTGCCACCAGCAGGGTGGGGTTAAACACTGAAGCTTTCTTT. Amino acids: CATSRVGLNTEAFF.